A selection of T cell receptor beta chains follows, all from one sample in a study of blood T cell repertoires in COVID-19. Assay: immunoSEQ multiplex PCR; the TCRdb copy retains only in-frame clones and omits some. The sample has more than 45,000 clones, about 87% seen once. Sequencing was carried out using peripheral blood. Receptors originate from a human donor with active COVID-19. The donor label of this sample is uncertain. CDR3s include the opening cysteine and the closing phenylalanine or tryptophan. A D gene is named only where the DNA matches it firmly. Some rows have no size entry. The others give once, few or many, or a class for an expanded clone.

TGCGCCAGCAGCCAAGAACCCGCCGCGCCGGGCTACAATGAGCAGTTCTTC,CASSQEPAAPGYNEQFF,.,TRBV4-1,TRBJ2-1,.,17
TGTGCCAGCAGCTCCACGACTAGCGGGGGGACCGGGGAGCTGTTTTTT,CASSSTTSGGTGELFF,.,TRBV9,TRBJ2-2,TRBD2,16
TGTGCCAGTAGTATGCGGGGGCTTGTGGGCAATCAGCCCCAGCATTTT,CASSMRGLVGNQPQHF,.,TRBV19,TRBJ1-5,.,16
TGTGCCAGCAGCTTAGACAGGGGGAACACTGAAGCTTTCTTT,CASSLDRGNTEAFF,.,TRBV11-3,TRBJ1-1,.,14
TGTGCCAGCAGCTATGAGGAGCAGTACTTC,CASSYEEQYF,.,TRBV14,TRBJ2-7,.,10
TGTGCCAGCAGCTTAGGTGCTGAGCGGTACAATGAGCAGTTCTTC,CASSLGAERYNEQFF,.,TRBV7-9,TRBJ2-1,.,15
TGTGCCAGTAGTACAGGGGGCTCCTACAATGAGCAGTTCTTC,CASSTGGSYNEQFF,.,TRBV19,TRBJ2-1,TRBD1,14
TGTGCCAGTAGTATACGAGGGACTAGCGGGCAAACTAGAAATGAGCAGTTCTTC,CASSIRGTSGQTRNEQFF,.,TRBV19,TRBJ2-1,TRBD2,18
TGTGCCAGCAGCTCCTTGGGACTAGCGGGAGTGGCAGATACGCAGTATTTT,CASSSLGLAGVADTQYF,.,TRBV11-2,TRBJ2-3,TRBD2,17
TGTGCCACCCGACAGGGTGACCAGCCCCAGCATTTT,CATRQGDQPQHF,few,TRBV19,TRBJ1-5,TRBD1,12
TGCGCCAGCAGCTTGCCGACAGGGGATGAGCAGTACTTC,CASSLPTGDEQYF,.,TRBV5-1,TRBJ2-7,TRBD1,13
TGTGCCAGCAGTGAAGGCGGCAGGGGGAGGGAAAAACTGTTTTTT,CASSEGGRGREKLFF,.,TRBV6-1,TRBJ1-4,TRBD1,15